The 28 T cell receptor beta chains presented below share a single source sample, sequenced in a study of blood T cell repertoires in COVID-19. Profiling relied on immunoSEQ multiplex PCR, and the TCRdb table lists in-frame clones only, not all of them. The table lists hundreds of thousands of clones, around 90% of them singletons, with roughly 0.84% in the top ten. The specimen sequenced was peripheral blood. Source of these receptors: a man aged 18 to 29 with COVID-19, enrolled during active disease.

This chain connects TRBV2 to TRBJ1-1; D gene uncertain. The length of the CDR3 is 13 residues. The V end lost 5 bases, the J end lost 3 bases, and 10 bases lay between the germline ends. Germline loops: CDR1 SNHLY, CDR2 FYNNEI. CDR3 coding DNA: TGTGCCAGCAGTCTGGCGAGGGACACTGAAGCTTTCTTT. This translates into CASSLARDTEAFF.

V gene TRBV7-3 combines with J gene TRBJ2-1; possible D gene TRBD2, 5 bases. The germline gives CDR1 SGHTA, CDR2 FQGTGA. The CDR3 sequence is 12 residues long. V was pared by 5 bases and J by 8 bases, with 10 bases between. DNA of the CDR3: TGTGCCAGCAGCCCGACGGGGTATGAGCAGTTCTTC. Translated: CASSPTGYEQFF.

V and J are TRBV28 and TRBJ1-1, with 7 nucleotides matching TRBD1. The junction had 3 bases not matched to a gene; V was cut back by 7 bases and J by 1 base. Looked up from germline, CDR1 is MDHEN and CDR2 is SYDVKM. This CDR3 is built from 13 residues. The CDR3 region is CASNRGRNTEAFF. The CDR3 DNA sequence: TGTGCCAGCAACAGGGGTCGGAACACTGAAGCTTTCTTT.

The rearrangement joins TRBV4-1 to TRBJ2-2; D remains unclear. Trimming removed 8 bases at V and 1 base at J, with 14 bases between. Germline V gene sequence: CDR1 MGHRA, CDR2 YSYEKL. The CDR3 contains 15 residues. The CDR3 reads CASSVRYGNTGELFF. CDR3 bases: TGCGCCAGCTCCGTTCGGTACGGGAACACCGGGGAGCTGTTTTTT.

The chain couples TRBV5-1 to TRBJ2-1; 7 bases match TRBD1. The CDR3 consists of 15 residues. The ends lost 2 bases at V and 5 bases at J; junction bases unmatched: 7. Looked up from germline, CDR1 is SGHRS and CDR2 is YFSETQ. This chain's CDR3 is CASSFRQGSDNEQFF. CDR3 nucleotides: TGCGCCAGCAGCTTTCGACAGGGTTCCGACAATGAGCAGTTCTTC.

This clone showed up just a few times. This chain joins TRBV10-2 and TRBJ2-7; the D is unclear. Trimming left V 4 bases short and J 0 bases short, with 10 bases between. Germline loops: CDR1 WSHSY, CDR2 SAAADI. The CDR3 loop spans 14 amino acids. The CDR3 spells CASSVEVSSYEQYF. CDR3 bases: TGCGCCAGCAGTGTAGAAGTTTCCTCCTACGAGCAGTACTTC.

The chain couples TRBV7-9 to TRBJ2-1; 7 bases are shared with TRBD1. V shed 5 bases, J shed 8 bases, and the junction held 9 bases outside the gene matches. This CDR3 spans 14 amino acids. Germline V gives CDR1 SEHNR, CDR2 FQNEAQ (reference sequence). The CDR3 coding sequence is TGTGCCAGCAGCCCCCCAGGGACAGTCTATGAGCAGTTCTTC. Residues: CASSPPGTVYEQFF.

J is TRBJ1-2 and V is TRBV6-5; D possibly corresponds to TRBD1 (6 bases). Germline values: CDR1 MNHEY, CDR2 SVGAGI. The V and J ends lost 6 bases and 2 bases respectively, with 13 bases between them. CDR3 length: 14 residues. DNA of the CDR3: TGTGCCAGCAGAACGGACACAGGGAACTATGGCTACACCTTC. Translation gives CASRTDTGNYGYTF.

Regarding this clone: At the DNA level, this CDR3 is encoded by other sequences in the same sample as well. The V and J genes are TRBV6-5 and TRBJ2-7, with D maybe TRBD2 (5 bases). Between the trimmed V and J ends, which lost 8 bases and 4 bases, there was a span of 9 bases. This CDR3 is 11 amino acids long. The germline V gene has CDR1 MNHEY and CDR2 SVGAGI. For the CDR3, the DNA is TGTGCCAGCCGGACGGGATACGAGCAGTACTTC. It specifies CASRTGYEQYF.

The chain combines TRBV25-1 with TRBJ2-3, with 13 bases matching TRBD2. J lost 3 bases, V lost 3 bases, and 3 bases had no gene match. The CDR3 is 16 residues long. Germline lookup yields CDR1 MGHDK and CDR2 SYGVNS. DNA of the CDR3: TGTGCCAGCAGTGACGAGGGACTAGCGGGGACAGATACGCAGTATTTT. Translating it yields CASSDEGLAGTDTQYF.

V is TRBV9 and J is TRBJ2-3, with D unresolved. The germline CDR1 and CDR2 sequences are SGDLS and YYNGEE. Trimming pared 0 bases from V and 0 bases from J, leaving 8 bases between. The CDR3 is 15 residues long. The CDR3, as DNA: TGTGCCAGCAGCGTAGAAGCAGGTAGCACAGATACGCAGTATTTT. Protein sequence: CASSVEAGSTDTQYF.

This chain joins TRBV7-9 and TRBJ1-1; TRBD1 matches 9 bases. Trimming at V came to 1 base and at J to 12 bases, leaving 9 bases not matched to a gene. There are 14 residues in the CDR3. Germline values: CDR1 SEHNR, CDR2 FQNEAQ (reference sequence). This CDR3 is CASSLGWDREGTFF. In nucleotides, the CDR3 is TGTGCCAGCAGCTTAGGATGGGACAGGGAGGGAACTTTCTTT. Using reference TRBV7-9 and TRBJ1-1 for the parts outside the CDR3, the full variable domain is DTGVSQNPRHKITKRGQNVTFRCDPISEHNRLYWYRQTLGQGPEFLTYFQNEAQLEKSRLLSDRFSAERPKGSFSTLEIQRTEQGDSAMYLCASSLGWDREGTFFGQGTRLTVV.

The chain joins TRBV15 to TRBJ1-1; tentative D call: TRBD1 (6 bases). V was cut by 4 bases and J by 3 bases, with 15 bases left in between. This CDR3 is built from 15 residues. Germline-derived CDR1 and CDR2 are LNHNV and YYDKDF (reference sequence). The CDR3 region has the DNA TGTGCCACCAGCACGAACAGGGTAGCTGACACTGAAGCTTTCTTT. This sequence encodes CATSTNRVADTEAFF.

This clone showed up just a few times. The chain is built from TRBV6-5 and TRBJ1-2; D remains ambiguous. The length of the CDR3 is 15 residues. The germline CDR1 and CDR2 sequences are MNHEY and SVGAGI. Trimming took off 8 bases at V and 4 bases at J, with 20 bases between the two ends. Written as DNA, the CDR3 is TGTGCCAGCGCGCGTCGGTACGAGGGCGGCTATGGCTACACCTTC. This encodes CASARRYEGGYGYTF.

The rearrangement links TRBV19 to TRBJ2-7; TRBD2 matches 10 bases. Trimming at V came to 2 bases and at J to 5 bases, leaving 12 bases not matched to a gene. The CDR3 consists of 17 residues. Germline values: CDR1 LNHDA, CDR2 SQIVND (reference sequence). The CDR3 loop reads CASSINSGGTSPNEQYF. The CDR3 nucleotides read TGTGCCAGTAGTATAAATAGCGGGGGGACGTCTCCTAACGAGCAGTACTTC.

The J gene is TRBJ2-5, the V gene TRBV29-1; TRBD1 is a possible D gene (5 bases). Germline CDR1 is SQVTM and CDR2 is ANQGSEA. The CDR3 has 13 amino acids. V lost 7 bases, J lost 5 bases, and 17 bases lay in between. The CDR3 DNA reads as TGCAGCGGGAACGGACGGGCAGGGGAGACCCAGTACTTC. This encodes CSGNGRAGETQYF.

V and J are TRBV7-9 and TRBJ1-6; 9 nucleotides agree with TRBD1. J lost 7 bases, V lost 8 bases, and 6 bases had no gene match. Germline V gene lookup returns CDR1 SEHNR and CDR2 FQNEAQ (reference sequence). The CDR3 has 14 amino acids. The chain's CDR3 is CASGRDRANSPLHF. The CDR3 bases are TGTGCCAGCGGAAGGGACAGGGCAAATTCACCCCTCCACTTT.

This sequence joins TRBV11-2 and TRBJ2-3, with 7 nucleotides matching TRBD2. Germline V gives CDR1 SGHAT, CDR2 FQNNGV. The CDR3 is 15 residues long. The J segment lost 1 base and the V segment lost 3 bases, leaving 4 bases of the junction unmatched. CDR3 residues: CASSLAGAGTDTQYF. The DNA for the CDR3 is TGTGCCAGCAGCTTGGCGGGAGCGGGCACAGATACGCAGTATTTT.

This chain connects TRBV6-1 to TRBJ2-6, with TRBD1 matching over 10 bases. Germline-derived CDR1 and CDR2 are MNHNS and SASEGT. The CDR3 runs to 20 residues. J gave up 1 base and V 2 bases, and 11 bases lay outside the gene matches. The CDR3 sequence is CASSEFVAGTGDSGANVLTF. DNA of the CDR3: TGTGCCAGCAGTGAATTCGTCGCCGGGACAGGGGATTCTGGGGCCAACGTCCTGACTTTC.

V is TRBV4-1 and J is TRBJ2-7; 11 bases line up with TRBD1. The CDR3 length is 14 residues. Germline CDR1 reads MGHRA; CDR2 reads YSYEKL. Trimming took 5 bases from V and 6 from J; bases not matched to a gene: 6. The CDR3 nucleotides read TGCGCCAGCAGCACCGGACAGGGGGCGGCCGAGCAGTACTTC. Translation: CASSTGQGAAEQYF.

As regards this clone: The same CDR3 is also encoded by other DNA sequences in this sample. The rearrangement joins TRBV5-4 to TRBJ1-2; tentatively, D is TRBD1 (6 bases). V dropped 0 bases and J dropped 3 bases, with 6 bases sitting between them. This CDR3 is built from 13 residues. Germline loops: CDR1 SGHNT, CDR2 YYREEE (reference sequence). The CDR3 sequence is CASSLDRDYGYTF. The CDR3 bases are TGTGCCAGCAGCTTGGACAGGGACTATGGCTACACCTTC.

The CDR3 loop reads CASSPNGGITEAFF. CDR3 sequence (DNA): TGTGCCAGCAGCCCAAACGGGGGTATTACTGAAGCTTTCTTT. The gene calls are TRBV7-6 and TRBJ1-1; possible D gene TRBD1, 5 bases. This CDR3 is built from 14 residues. Germline-derived CDR1 and CDR2 are SGHVS and FNYEAQ. Trimming removed 5 bases from V and 5 bases from J, with 15 bases in between.

This chain links TRBV4-2 with TRBJ2-1, with D maybe TRBD2 (5 bases). The germline gives CDR1 LGHNA, CDR2 YNFKEQ. V was clipped by 0 bases and J by 5 bases, with 8 bases between them. There are 14 residues in the CDR3. The CDR3 loop is CASSQDPGDNEQFF. The CDR3, as DNA: TGTGCCAGCAGCCAAGACCCCGGGGACAATGAGCAGTTCTTC.

The chain carries TRBV6-5 and TRBJ2-2; weak D call: TRBD2 (5 bases). The germline V gene has CDR1 MNHEY and CDR2 SVGAGI. The V gene lost 3 bases and the J gene lost 5 bases, with 10 bases spanning the gap. CDR3 length: 14 amino acids. The CDR3 spells CASSYSRRTGELFF. The CDR3 bases are TGTGCCAGCAGTTATTCGCGGAGGACCGGGGAGCTGTTTTTT.

The gene calls are TRBV6-6 and TRBJ2-1, with D possibly matching TRBD2 (5 bases). The V end was cut by 6 bases, the J end by 13 bases, with 16 bases between. The CDR3 is 12 amino acids. Germline V gene data show CDR1 as MNHNY and CDR2 as SVGAGI (reference sequence). As DNA, the CDR3 is TGTGCCAGCAGCCCCTCCGGGATTCATCAGTTCTTC. As protein: CASSPSGIHQFF.

The chain links TRBV6-6 to TRBJ1-1; D perhaps matches TRBD1 (5 bases). The germline V gene has CDR1 MNHNY and CDR2 SVGAGI (reference sequence). There are 14 residues in the CDR3. Between the trimmed V and J ends, which lost 0 bases and 5 bases, there was a span of 10 bases. This CDR3 is CASSYSYPGTEAFF. CDR3 coding DNA: TGTGCCAGCAGTTACTCCTATCCAGGGACTGAAGCTTTCTTT.

The V gene is TRBV30, the J gene TRBJ2-5; possible D gene TRBD2, 6 bases. There are 16 residues in the CDR3. Trimming cost V 0 bases and J 1 base, with 15 bases left between them. Germline lookup yields CDR1 GTSNPN and CDR2 SVGIG (reference sequence). In nucleotides, the CDR3 is TGTGCCTGGAGTGTAAAGATAAGGGGAGGCCAAGAGACCCAGTACTTC. Translated: CAWSVKIRGGQETQYF.

The chain joins TRBV5-1 to TRBJ2-3, with a weak D call TRBD2 (6 bases). The germline CDR1 and CDR2 sequences are SGHRS and YFSETQ. The CDR3 consists of 14 residues. The V end was cut by 4 bases, the J end by 5 bases, with 14 bases between. The CDR3 spells CASSPAGIEDTQYF. In nucleotides, the CDR3 is TGCGCCAGCAGCCCGGCGGGGATAGAAGATACGCAGTATTTT.